This TCR beta chain was identified in a study of PD-1 blockade in classical Hodgkin lymphoma. Repertoires were generated with immunoSEQ multiplex PCR, while TCRdb's copy carries only in-frame clones and drops some. The sample consists of roughly 29,000 clones, approximately 90% of them appearing once. The time point: newly diagnosed, previously untreated cHL patient sample. Investigators turned to newly diagnosed, untreated classical Hodgkin lymphoma PBMCs for comparison. Trimming removed 4 bases from V and 7 bases from J, with 15 bases in between. This CDR3 contains 14 residues. Germline V gene sequence: CDR1 SGHDT, CDR2 YYEEEE. Study-wide findings and caveats: No one has yet defined what causes the repertoire differences, which may be disease activity or prior therapy. A reduction in baseline TCR diversity was reportedly seen in newly diagnosed patients relative to healthy donors.

Regarding this clone: As yet, its antigen is unknown.

Sample: peripheral blood mononuclear cells (PBMCs). The chain combines TRBV5-6 with TRBJ1-3, with D unclear. The sequence was collected from a human donor with classical Hodgkin lymphoma. CDR3: CASSVGLLGNTIYF. The CDR3 DNA sequence: TGTGCCAGCAGCGTGGGCTTACTGGGGAACACCATATATTTT.